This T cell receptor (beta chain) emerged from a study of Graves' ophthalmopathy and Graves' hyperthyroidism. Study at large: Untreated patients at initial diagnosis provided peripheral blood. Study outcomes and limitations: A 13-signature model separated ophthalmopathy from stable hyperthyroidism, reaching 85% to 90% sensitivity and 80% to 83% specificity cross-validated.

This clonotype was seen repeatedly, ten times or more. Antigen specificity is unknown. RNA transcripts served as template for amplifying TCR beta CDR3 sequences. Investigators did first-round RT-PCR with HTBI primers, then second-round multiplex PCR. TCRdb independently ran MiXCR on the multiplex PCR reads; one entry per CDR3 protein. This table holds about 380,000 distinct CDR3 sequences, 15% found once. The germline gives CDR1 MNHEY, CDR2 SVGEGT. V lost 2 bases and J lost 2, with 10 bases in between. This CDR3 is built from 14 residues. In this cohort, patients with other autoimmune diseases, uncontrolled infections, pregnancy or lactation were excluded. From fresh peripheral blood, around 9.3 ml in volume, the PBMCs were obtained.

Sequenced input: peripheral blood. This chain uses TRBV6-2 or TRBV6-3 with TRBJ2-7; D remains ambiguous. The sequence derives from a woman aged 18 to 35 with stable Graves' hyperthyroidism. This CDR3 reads CASSYVWKTYEQYF. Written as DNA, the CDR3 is TGTGCCAGCAGTTACGTGTGGAAGACCTACGAGCAGTACTTC.